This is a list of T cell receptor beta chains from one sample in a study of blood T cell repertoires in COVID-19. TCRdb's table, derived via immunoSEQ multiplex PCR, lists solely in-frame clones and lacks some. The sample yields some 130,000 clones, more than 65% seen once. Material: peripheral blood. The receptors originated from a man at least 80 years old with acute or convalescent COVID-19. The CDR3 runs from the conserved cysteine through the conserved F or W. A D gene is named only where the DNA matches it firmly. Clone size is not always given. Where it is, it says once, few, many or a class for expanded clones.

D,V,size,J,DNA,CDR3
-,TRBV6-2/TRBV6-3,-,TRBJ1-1,TGTGCCAGCAGTTCTTTTCTACTCGGACAGTCCAAAGCTTTCTTT,CASSSFLLGQSKAFF
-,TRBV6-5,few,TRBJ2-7,TGTGCCAGTCATAAACAGCAGGGGACGGGCGAGCAGTACTTC,CASHKQQGTGEQYF
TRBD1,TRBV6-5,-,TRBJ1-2,TGTGCCAGCAGTCAGCAGGGGGCCGGCTATGGCTACACCTTC,CASSQQGAGYGYTF
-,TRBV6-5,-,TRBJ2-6,TGTGCCAGCAGTTACAACAGAGCCCGGGCCAACGTCCTGACTTTC,CASSYNRARANVLTF
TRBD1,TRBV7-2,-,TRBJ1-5,TGTGCCAGCAGCTTTCTACAGGGGCAGCCCCAGCATTTT,CASSFLQGQPQHF
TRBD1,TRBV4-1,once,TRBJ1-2,TGCGCCAGCAGGCCCGGACAGGGGGGCTATGGCTACACCTTC,CASRPGQGGYGYTF
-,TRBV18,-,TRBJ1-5,TGTGCCAGCTCACCAGAGGGTCAGCCCCAGCATTTT,CASSPEGQPQHF
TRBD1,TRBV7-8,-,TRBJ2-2,TGTGCCAGCACCCCTTACAGGGGACCTCCTCCAACCGGGGAGCTGTTTTTT,CASTPYRGPPPTGELFF
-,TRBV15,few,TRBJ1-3,TGTGCCACCAGCAGAGACCTCTCTGGAAACACCATATATTTT,CATSRDLSGNTIYF
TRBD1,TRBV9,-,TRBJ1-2,TGTGCCAGCAGCGAGTCGGGACAGGGGGCTGGCTACACCTTC,CASSESGQGAGYTF
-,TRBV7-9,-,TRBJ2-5,TGTGCCAGCAGCCTCGACGGCGGCGAGACCCAGTACTTC,CASSLDGGETQYF
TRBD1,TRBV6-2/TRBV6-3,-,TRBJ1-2,TGTGCCAGCAGTTCGGGGACAGGGGCTAACTATGGCTACACCTTC,CASSSGTGANYGYTF
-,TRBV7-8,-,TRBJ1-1,TGTGCCAGCAGCATCACACAGGGAACTGAAGCTTTCTTT,CASSITQGTEAFF
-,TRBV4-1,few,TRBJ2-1,TGCGCCAGCAGCCAAGTTCAGGGTAGTGAGCAGTTCTTC,CASSQVQGSEQFF
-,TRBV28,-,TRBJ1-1,TGTGCCAGCAGTCCACATACAAGAAACACTGAAGCTTTCTTT,CASSPHTRNTEAFF
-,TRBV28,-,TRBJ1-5,TGTGCCAGCAGCTACGAGGACACCTATCAGCCCCAGCATTTT,CASSYEDTYQPQHF
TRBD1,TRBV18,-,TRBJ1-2,TGTGCCAGCTCAACAGGACAGGCTGGAATATCTAACTATGGCTACACCTTC,CASSTGQAGISNYGYTF
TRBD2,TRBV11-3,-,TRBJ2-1,TGTGCCAGCAGCTTAGGCGGGGGGGAAGCCAATGAGCAGTTCTTC,CASSLGGGEANEQFF
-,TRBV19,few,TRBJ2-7,TGTGCCAGTAGTCCAACCGACTGGAGGGAGCAGTACTTC,CASSPTDWREQYF
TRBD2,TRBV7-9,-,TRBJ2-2,TGTGCCAGCAGCTTAGTCCTAGCGGGGAACACCGGGGAGCTGTTTTTT,CASSLVLAGNTGELFF
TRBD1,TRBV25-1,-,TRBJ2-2,TGTGCCAGCAAGGACAGGGCGAACACCGGGGAGCTGTTTTTT,CASKDRANTGELFF
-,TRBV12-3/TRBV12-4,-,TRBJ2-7,TGTGCCAGCAGCACAGGGTGGGACGAGCAGTACTTC,CASSTGWDEQYF
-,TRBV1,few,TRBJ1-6,TGCACCAGCAGCCAAGAGGGGGACAGGGAGAATTCACCCCTCCACTTT,CTSSQEGDRENSPLHF
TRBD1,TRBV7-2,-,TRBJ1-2,TGTGCCAGCAGCCTCCTATTAGACAGGGCTGGCTACACCTTC,CASSLLLDRAGYTF
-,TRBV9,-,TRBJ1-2,TGTGCCAGCAGCGGTAATATAGGCTACACCTTC,CASSGNIGYTF
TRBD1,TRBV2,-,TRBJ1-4,TGTGCCAGCCAAGGACAGGGGTTAACTAATGAAAAACTGTTTTTT,CASQGQGLTNEKLFF
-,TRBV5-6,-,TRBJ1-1,TGTGCCAGCAGCTTGAGTCAGGTTCTAACCTCTGAAGCTTTCTTT,CASSLSQVLTSEAFF
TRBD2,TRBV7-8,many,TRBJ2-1,TGTGCCAGCAGCGCCGGACTAGCGGCCTTCGATGAGCAGTTCTTC,CASSAGLAAFDEQFF
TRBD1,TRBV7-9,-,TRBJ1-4,TGTGCCAGCAGTAAACAGGGGGCGTCTAATGAAAAACTGTTTTTT,CASSKQGASNEKLFF
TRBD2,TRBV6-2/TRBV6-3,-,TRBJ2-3,TGTGCCAGCCGTTTCCCGGGACTAGCGGGGGGACGCACAGATACGCAGTATTTT,CASRFPGLAGGRTDTQYF
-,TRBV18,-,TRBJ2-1,TGTGCCAGCTCACCACCGGCGGGCTCAGCTCAGTTCTTC,CASSPPAGSAQFF
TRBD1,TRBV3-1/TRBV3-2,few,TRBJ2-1,TGTGCCAGCACCACAGGGGTTGAGCAGTTCTTC,CASTTGVEQFF
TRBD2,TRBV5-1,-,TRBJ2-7,TGCGCCAGCAGCCTATCTAGCGGGGGCTACGCCTACGAGCAGTACTTC,CASSLSSGGYAYEQYF
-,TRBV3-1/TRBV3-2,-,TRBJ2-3,TGTGCCAGCAGCCAAGATATCCAGGGTGGGAGGGATACGCAGTATTTT,CASSQDIQGGRDTQYF
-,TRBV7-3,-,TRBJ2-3,TGTGCCAGCAGCTTAAATGCAGGGGCGGATACGCAGTATTTT,CASSLNAGADTQYF
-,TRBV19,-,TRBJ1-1,TGTGCCAGTACCAAGAGGTACACTGAAGCTTTCTTT,CASTKRYTEAFF
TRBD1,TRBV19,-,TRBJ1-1,TGTGCCAGTAGTACCCGACAGGGGTTGAGCACTGAAGCTTTCTTT,CASSTRQGLSTEAFF
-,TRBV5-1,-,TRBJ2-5,TGCGCCAGCAGCCCGGGAACGGCAGAGACCCAGTACTTC,CASSPGTAETQYF
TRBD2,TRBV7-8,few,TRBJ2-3,TGTGCCAGCAGCATAACCGGGGGGGCCCGAGTAGATACGCAGTATTTT,CASSITGGARVDTQYF
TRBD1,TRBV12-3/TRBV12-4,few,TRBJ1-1,TGTGCCAGCACGGGACAGGGGGCCACTGAAGCTTTCTTT,CASTGQGATEAFF
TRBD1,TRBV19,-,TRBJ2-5,TGTGCCAGTAGTCGCCTGACAGGGCTGCAAGAGACCCAGTACTTC,CASSRLTGLQETQYF
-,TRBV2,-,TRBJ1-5,TGTGCCAGCAACGGGGTTTATAGCAATCAGCCCCAGCATTTT,CASNGVYSNQPQHF
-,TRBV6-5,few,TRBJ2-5,TGTGCCAGCAGTTACTCGGATCAGGGGAGAGAGACCCAGTACTTC,CASSYSDQGRETQYF
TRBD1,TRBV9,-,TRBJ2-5,TGTGCCAGCAGCGGATGGAGGGACAGGGAACAAGAGACCCAGTACTTC,CASSGWRDREQETQYF
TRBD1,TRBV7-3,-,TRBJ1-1,TGTGCCAGCAGCTTAAGGGCAGGGGGAACTGAAGCTTTCTTT,CASSLRAGGTEAFF
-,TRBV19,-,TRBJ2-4,TGTGCCAGTAGAGGTAGGGGCGAACCCTCCAAAAACATTCAGTACTTC,CASRGRGEPSKNIQYF
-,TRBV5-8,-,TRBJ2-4,TGTGCCAGCAGCTTGGAACATGGCAGGGCAGCCAAAAACATTCAGTACTTC,CASSLEHGRAAKNIQYF
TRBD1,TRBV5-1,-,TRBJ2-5,TGCGCCAGCAGCGGGGACAGGGCGGAGACCCAGTACTTC,CASSGDRAETQYF
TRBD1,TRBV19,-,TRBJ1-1,TGTGCCAGTAGTATCGCCCGGGACAGGATGAACACTGAAGCTTTCTTT,CASSIARDRMNTEAFF
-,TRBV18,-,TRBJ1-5,TGTGCCAGCTCACCACCGGGGGGTCAGCCCCAGCATTTT,CASSPPGGQPQHF
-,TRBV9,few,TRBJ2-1,TGTGCCAGCAGCCCTAGGTACGACTCAATGGAGCAGTTCTTC,CASSPRYDSMEQFF
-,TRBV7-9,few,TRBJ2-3,TGTGCCAGCAGCCCCGGGAACACAGATACGCAGTATTTT,CASSPGNTDTQYF
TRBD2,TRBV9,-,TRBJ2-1,TGTGCCAGCAGCGTAGTTGCGGGGGGGACCTACAATGAGCAGTTCTTC,CASSVVAGGTYNEQFF